This T cell receptor beta chain is from a study of T cell repertoires in ileal Crohn's disease. Study-wide results and caveats: Compared with CD4 T cells, sorted CD8 cells carried more expanded clones.

Concerning this clone: Its antigen is undetermined.

J was trimmed by 0 bases and V by 1 base; bases with no gene match: 2. CDR1 and CDR2 from the germline V gene are SGHNT and YENEEA. The CDR3 runs 16 residues. Surgical specimens yielded lamina propria lymphocytes, which were density-gradient separated and then sorted. Clones were sequenced by immunoSEQ multiplex PCR, and TCRdb holds only the in-frame ones, with some missing. Among 2,500 to 3,000 clones listed, roughly 91% were seen once. The clonotype was recovered from an adult with Crohn's disease. The specimen was CD4+ T cells sorted from the ileum. The chain is built from TRBV11-3 and TRBJ2-2; 7 bases are a match to TRBD1. CDR3 sequence: CASSLGGGANTGELFF. The CDR3, as DNA: TGTGCCAGCAGCTTAGGAGGGGGCGCGAACACCGGGGAGCTGTTTTTT.